The text below deals with one T cell receptor beta chain. Antigen specificity is unknown. This entry belongs to a study of cytomegalovirus exposure and HLA in healthy donors. For the study at large: From HLA-typed donors, an early data release held approximately 85 million unique TCRs. Study results and caveats: A later analysis reported that several of the most significant clusters appeared to be linked to common viral pathogens, among them Epstein-Barr virus. Apparent HLA restriction characterized most CMV-associated TCR beta chains in a later analysis.

The CDR3 extends over 13 amino acids. V was pared by 5 bases and J by 3 bases, with 10 bases between. The germline V gene encodes CDR1 SGHTA and CDR2 FQGNSA. PCR used 60 Vbeta primers and 13 Jbeta primers. As originally analysed: In a later analysis, of 80 million or so unique beta chains, roughly 11 million appeared in at least two donors. Assay used: immunoSEQ multiplex PCR; TCRdb lists only in-frame clones, some missing. V, J and clone size reflect that table, while D and trimming were determined from the DNA. Among roughly 130,000 clones listed, 74% were seen once. Sequencing was performed on PBMCs. The chain links TRBV7-2 to TRBJ1-1; possibly TRBD1 for D (6 bases). The sequence was collected from a young man in good health and CMV-seropositive. In DNA form, the CDR3 reads TGTGCCAGCAGCATACAGGGACACACTGAAGCTTTCTTT. Its translation: CASSIQGHTEAFF.